This T cell receptor (beta chain) was profiled in a study of T cell repertoires in aging, cancer and after chemotherapy. Study-wide context: Pre- and post-chemotherapy samples were paired from glioblastoma patients treated with temozolomide-based therapy. Millions of TCR reads were in the whole dataset.

Rearranged V-D-J TRB sequences were amplified with a mixed TRB-A/B primer pool. TCRdb independently ran MiXCR on the multiplex PCR reads; one entry per CDR3 protein. The sample includes some 19,000 distinct CDR3 sequences, about two fifths of them seen just once. Study conclusions and caveats: Rebound thymic output was suggested by rising median generation probability during chemotherapy in each cancer cohort. Loss of evenness, beyond lost richness, contributed to age-related TCR diversity decline in cancer patients.

Germline V gene data show CDR1 as SGHDN and CDR2 as FVKESK. There are 14 residues in the CDR3. V was cut by 4 bases and J by 9 bases, with 18 bases left in between. On this clonotype itself: Its antigen is as yet unknown.

Peripheral blood genomic DNA, not sorted cells or RNA, was the template. Sequenced: blood. V usage is TRBV14 and J usage is TRBJ2-5; D call uncertain. The clonotype comes from a human donor with a solid tumor. The CDR3 reads CASSREIWSEAQYF. The CDR3 DNA reads TGTGCCAGCAGCCGTGAGATCTGGTCTGAGGCCCAGTACTTC.